This entry concerns a single T cell receptor (beta chain). Profiled with immunoSEQ multiplex PCR; TCRdb holds only in-frame clones, not every one. The profile shows around 92,000 clones, approximately 92% of them singletons. The CDR3 has 11 residues. V lost 5 bases, J lost 7 bases, and 8 bases lay in between. Germline loops: CDR1 MNHEY, CDR2 SVGEGT. The sample is drawn from a study of blood T cell repertoires in COVID-19. Overall study context: Nucleic acid was either cDNA or gDNA, and it came from T cells, B-cell-depleted T cells, or PBMCs.

The chain joins TRBV6-2 or TRBV6-3 to TRBJ1-2; D not certain. The specimen was peripheral blood. The sequence was collected from a woman of 80 years or more with active COVID-19. For the CDR3, the DNA is TGTGCCAGCAGTCGGGGTGGTGGCTACACCTTC. The encoded protein is CASSRGGGYTF.